Listed below are T cell receptor beta chains from one sample, sequenced in a study of regulatory T cells in long-lasting Graves disease. Via MiXCR, TCRdb re-called the multiplex PCR reads, giving one row per CDR3 protein. The sample includes 240,000 or so distinct CDR3 sequences, 20% to 25% of them seen just once. This specimen consisted of peripheral blood mononuclear cells (PBMCs), obtained at new diagnosis, from a patient treated with antithyroid drugs. All receptors derive from a female donor with Graves disease. CDR3s leave out the opening cysteine and the closing phenylalanine or tryptophan. Each record gives: J gene, V gene, CDR3 protein.

>TRBJ1-1|TRBV7-9
ASSSPGQGGTEAF
>TRBJ1-5|TRBV7-8
ASSLRGYQPQH
>TRBJ2-3|TRBV10-3
AIRTGGDTQY
>TRBJ2-3|TRBV7-9
ASSSTGTSGSGGTDTQY
>TRBJ1-1|TRBV5-4
ASSLGTGYESTEAF
>TRBJ2-1|TRBV7-3
ASSQDGGLAGQSSYNEQF
>TRBJ2-2|TRBV20-1
SARDAGGLAVGVGGELF
>TRBJ2-7|TRBV10-3
AISRDAYEQY
>TRBJ2-7|TRBV19
ASSPDRAPYEQY
>TRBJ2-7|TRBV5-6
ASSLVGGGIAYEQY
>TRBJ1-1|TRBV12-3/TRBV12-4
ASSPGGYTEAF
>TRBJ2-1|TRBV7-2
ASRLAGGSSNEQF
>TRBJ1-3|TRBV29-1
SVRRGQGIDTIY
>TRBJ2-3|TRBV6-5
ASSYSPQTTDTQY